The entry that follows covers one T cell receptor beta chain sequence. Methods used by the authors: From reference gene primer amplification, estimates of nucleated cell counts were derived. Sequenced by immunoSEQ multiplex PCR; TCRdb stores in-frame clones only, minus some. V and J calls plus clone size are reproduced from that table; the DNA served to infer D and trimming. The sample contains 400,000 or so clones, around 90% of which appear only once. This sample is drawn from a study of blood T cell repertoires in COVID-19. Study-wide background: Italy, Spain and the United States were the sources of the convalescent and acute COVID-19 samples. Sources were T cells, B-cell-depleted T cells, or PBMCs; the material itself was cDNA or gDNA.

V gave up 6 bases and J gave up 8 bases; unmatched junction bases: 16. The CDR3 is 16 amino acids. Looked up from germline, CDR1 is SNHLY and CDR2 is FYNNEI. The material sequenced was peripheral blood. The V call is TRBV2, the J call TRBJ2-1; 7 positions agree with TRBD2. The receptor's source is a human donor in a cohort sampled during active COVID-19. Written as DNA, the CDR3 is TGTGCCAGCAGACGAAGTGGGCTAGCGGCCCTCGATGAGCAGTTCTTC. Protein: CASRRSGLAALDEQFF.